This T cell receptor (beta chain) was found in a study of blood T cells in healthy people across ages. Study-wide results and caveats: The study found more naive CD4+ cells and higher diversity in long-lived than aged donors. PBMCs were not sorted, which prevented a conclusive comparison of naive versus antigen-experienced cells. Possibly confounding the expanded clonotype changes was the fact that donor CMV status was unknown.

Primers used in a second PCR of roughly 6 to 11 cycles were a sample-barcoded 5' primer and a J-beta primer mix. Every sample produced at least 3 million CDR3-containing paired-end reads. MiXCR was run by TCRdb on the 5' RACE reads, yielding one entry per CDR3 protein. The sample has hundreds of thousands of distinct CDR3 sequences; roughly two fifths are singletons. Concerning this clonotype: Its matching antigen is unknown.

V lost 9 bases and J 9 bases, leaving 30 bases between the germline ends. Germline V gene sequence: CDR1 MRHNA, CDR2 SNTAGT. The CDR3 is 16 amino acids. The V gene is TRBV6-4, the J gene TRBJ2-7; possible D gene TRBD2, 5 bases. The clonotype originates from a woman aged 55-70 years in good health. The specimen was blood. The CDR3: CARRDSRRFGRGGQYF. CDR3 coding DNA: TGTGCCAGGCGAGATAGTAGGCGTTTCGGGCGTGGAGGGCAGTACTTC.